These 8 T cell receptor beta chains share one sample of origin, sequenced in a study of T cell responses to AZD1222 COVID-19 vaccine. Repertoires were generated with immunoSEQ multiplex PCR, while TCRdb's copy carries only in-frame clones and drops some. The sample yields around 95,000 clones, 80% to 95% seen once. This specimen consisted of peripheral blood, obtained on day 0 of AZD1222 vaccination. These receptors came from an adult in good health.

The chain recombines TRBV18 with TRBJ1-1; D possibly corresponds to TRBD1 (6 bases). Trimming stripped 8 bases from V and 4 bases from J, with 20 bases between. The germline CDR1 and CDR2 sequences are KGHSH and LQKENI. The CDR3 has 15 amino acids. The CDR3 here is CASTPRTGMATEAFF. DNA for the CDR3: TGTGCCAGCACGCCCCGAACAGGGATGGCCACTGAAGCTTTCTTT. The full variable domain, completed using reference TRBV18 and TRBJ1-1, is NAGVMQNPRHLVRRRGQEARLRCSPMKGHSHVYWYRQLPEEGLKFMVYLQKENIIDESGMPKERFSAEFPKEGPSILRIQQVVRGDSAAYFCASTPRTGMATEAFFGQGTRLTVV.

The chain carries TRBV11-1 and TRBJ2-7, with 8 bases fitting TRBD2. The CDR3 is 14 amino acids. J was trimmed by 1 base and V by 2 bases; bases with no gene match: 1. CDR1 SGHAT and CDR2 FQDESV come from the germline V gene (reference sequence). CDR3 region: CASSLLAGSYEQYF. As DNA, the CDR3 is TGTGCCAGCAGCTTACTAGCGGGTTCCTACGAGCAGTACTTC.

The chain is built from TRBV11-2 and TRBJ2-1; 11 positions agree with TRBD2. Germline lookup yields CDR1 SGHAT and CDR2 FQNNGV. V was clipped by 0 bases and J by 4 bases; unmatched bases: 8. This CDR3 is 18 amino acids long. The CDR3 DNA reads TGTGCCAGCAGCTTAGAATCTAGACTAGCGGGAAGATACAATGAGCAGTTCTTC. Encoded protein: CASSLESRLAGRYNEQFF.

The J gene is TRBJ2-2, the V gene TRBV27; perhaps TRBD2 as D (7 bases). V gave up 3 bases and J gave up 4 bases, with 18 bases separating them. Per germline, CDR1 MNHEY and CDR2 SMNVEV (reference sequence). The CDR3 is 17 amino acids. CDR3 region: CASSLVIGGATTGELFF. The CDR3 DNA sequence: TGTGCCAGCAGTTTGGTAATTGGGGGGGCGACCACCGGGGAGCTGTTTTTT.

V gene TRBV14 combines with J gene TRBJ1-1; perhaps TRBD1 as D (6 bases). The V end lost 6 bases, the J end lost 4 bases, and 15 bases lay between the germline ends. Looked up from germline, CDR1 is SGHDN and CDR2 is FVKESK. The CDR3 spans 14 residues. The CDR3 nucleotides read TGTGCCAGCAGACTAGGGGGAGTGAGCACTGAAGCTTTCTTT. It encodes CASRLGGVSTEAFF.

CDR3 amino acids: CASSYRSEQYF. As DNA, the CDR3 is TGTGCCAGCAGTTACCGATCCGAGCAGTACTTC. The chain couples TRBV6-6 to TRBJ2-7; the D is unclear. Germline CDR1 MNHNY, CDR2 SVGAGI (reference sequence). The V end lost 2 bases, the J end lost 6 bases, and 5 bases lay between the germline ends. CDR3 length: 11 residues.

This rearrangement joins TRBV5-1 to TRBJ1-2, with a tentative D call TRBD1 (6 bases). From germline, CDR1 is SGHRS and CDR2 YFSETQ. The V and J ends lost 0 bases and 4 bases respectively, with 10 bases between them. The CDR3 sequence is 14 residues long. The DNA of the CDR3 is TGCGCCAGCAGCTTGGGACAGGCTGGCTATGGCTACACCTTC. Translating it yields CASSLGQAGYGYTF.

The chain has TRBV6-5 and TRBJ2-3; 7 nucleotides line up with TRBD1. The CDR3 runs 13 residues. The junction had 6 bases not matched to a gene; V was cut back by 10 bases and J by 2 bases. In germline, CDR1 is MNHEY, CDR2 SVGAGI. The CDR3 DNA follows: TGTGCCACCACGACAGGGAACACAGATACGCAGTATTTT. Its translation: CATTTGNTDTQYF.